The entry below describes one TCR beta chain. It lacks a known antigen. The sample holds no much larger clone one base away, and base qualities are not on file. The run used an Illumina HiSeq 2500. TCR beta libraries were prepared by quantitative 5'-RACE with molecular barcodes. The original methods were these. Disease-linked TCR variants were identified with a new computational method built on a probabilistic model of VDJ rearrangement. In-frame beta chains were kept once TCRdb had trimmed the public reads at Q25 with fastp and called clones with MiXCR. Under each unique CDR3 protein, matching rows form one entry showing the most common genes and DNA. The V and J calls come from TCRdb's annotation, not from the publication. Recorded for this sample are some 90,000 distinct CDR3 sequences; around 25% of them occurred a single time. In total, the top ten clones hold roughly three fifths of the sample.

Trimming costs V 1 base and J 6 bases, and their ends lie 13 bases apart. For CDR1 and CDR2, the germline V gene (reference sequence) lists MNHEY and SMNVEV. From its cysteine to its phenylalanine, the CDR3 spans 15 amino acids. Only the CDR3 DNA is retained, 45 bases long and in frame from the first base. The sample is drawn from a study of CD8 T cells in ankylosing spondylitis (dated by TCRdb to the late 2010s). Study-wide context: T cell receptor beta repertoires were profiled in healthy donors and ankylosing spondylitis patients so that disease-linked TCR variants could be found. Samples of peripheral blood were taken, and for ankylosing spondylitis patients, synovial fluid was collected as well. In total, the full study cohort was made up of 100 to 140 healthy donors and 20 to 25 ankylosing spondylitis patients. What the authors observed across the whole study: According to the report, matched synovial fluid samples from ankylosing spondylitis patients were significantly enriched for the disease-linked clones. Some TCR beta motif variants had previously been reported in synovial fluid and blood of reactive arthritis patients, which suggested common disease-initiation mechanisms. Blood from ankylosing spondylitis patients appeared to be characterized by a TCR beta motif made up of fewer than ten highly homologous amino acid variants. A CD8+ phenotype was shown by the disease-linked clones, which were found at relatively low frequencies in peripheral blood.

The receptor's source is a male donor with ankylosing spondylitis or in good health (not recorded which). The source material was blood, either unsorted or a sorted T cell fraction (not recorded which). The rearranged segments are TRBV27 and TRBJ2-1; there is no confident call for the D gene. The CDR3 has the sequence CASSLYPFPSNEQFF. The nucleotides are TGTGCCAGCAGTTTATATCCGTTCCCTTCCAATGAGCAGTTCTTC.